The 28 T cell receptor beta chains below all came from one sample that was sequenced in a study of T cell changes during pregnancy in multiple sclerosis. The table came from immunoSEQ multiplex PCR; TCRdb's copy has only in-frame clones and leaves some out. The repertoire holds approximately 130,000 clones, 95% to 98% seen once, with around 0.46% in the top ten. Material: peripheral blood, obtained after pregnancy. The receptor source for this set is a female donor with multiple sclerosis, enrolled in a pregnancy study.

The V gene is TRBV5-1, the J gene TRBJ1-4; D gene ambiguous. CDR1 and CDR2 (germline): SGHRS, YFSETQ. The CDR3 has 14 residues. V gave up 0 bases and J gave up 7 bases, with 10 bases separating them. The CDR3 region is CASSLDGVIEKLFF. The CDR3 nucleotides are TGCGCCAGCAGCTTGGACGGGGTAATTGAAAAACTGTTTTTT. Together with reference TRBV5-1 and TRBJ1-4, the CDR3 gives the full variable domain: KAGVTQTPRYLIKTRGQQVTLSCSPISGHRSVSWYQQTPGQGLQFLFEYFSETQRNKGNFPGRFSGRQFSNSRSEMNVSTLELGDSALYLCASSLDGVIEKLFFGSGTQLSVL.

This clone was seen just once. The V gene is TRBV29-1, the J gene TRBJ1-5; 8 nucleotides agree with TRBD1. Germline V lookup: CDR1 SQVTM, CDR2 ANQGSEA. The CDR3 covers 14 residues. The junction had 4 bases not matched to a gene; V was cut back by 6 bases and J by 0 bases. The CDR3 loop reads CSVETGDSNQPQHF. The CDR3, as DNA: TGCAGCGTAGAGACAGGGGATAGCAATCAGCCCCAGCATTTT.

The V call is TRBV19, the J call TRBJ1-1; D is ambiguous. Germline V gene data show CDR1 as LNHDA and CDR2 as SQIVND (reference sequence). This CDR3 contains 13 residues. The V and J ends lost 3 bases and 7 bases respectively, with 12 bases between them. In DNA form, the CDR3 reads TGTGCCAGTAGTATTGTTCTGGGGAGTGAAGCTTTCTTT. As protein: CASSIVLGSEAFF. The full variable domain, rest sourced from reference TRBV19 and TRBJ1-1, is DGGITQSPKYLFRKEGQNVTLSCEQNLNHDAMYWYRQDPGQGLRLIYYSQIVNDFQKGDIAEGYSVSREKKESFPLTVTSAQKNPTAFYLCASSIVLGSEAFFGQGTRLTVV.

The chain joins TRBV15 to TRBJ2-7, with D maybe TRBD2 (6 bases). V was cut by 0 bases and J by 5 bases, with 8 bases left in between. The germline CDR1 and CDR2 sequences are LNHNV and YYDKDF (reference sequence). This CDR3 region has 13 residues. CDR3 sequence: CATSRERRDEQYF. The CDR3 nucleotides are TGTGCCACCAGCAGAGAGAGGAGGGACGAGCAGTACTTC.

The V and J genes are TRBV9 and TRBJ2-1, with 11 positions matching TRBD2. Germline assignment: CDR1 SGDLS and CDR2 YYNGEE. This CDR3 has 17 amino acids. Germline trimming cut 0 bases from V and 8 bases from J; bases unmatched to any gene: 10. CDR3 DNA: TGTGCCAGCAGCGTAGATTCCCTAGCGGGAGGTAGGGATGAGCAGTTCTTC. Its protein product is CASSVDSLAGGRDEQFF.

J is TRBJ2-3 and V is TRBV15, with no clear D. This CDR3 region has 15 residues. Trimming cost V 1 base and J 2 bases, with 10 bases left between them. Germline V lookup: CDR1 LNHNV, CDR2 YYDKDF (reference sequence). CDR3 bases: TGTGCCACCAGCAGAGTGGAGTACTCCACAGATACGCAGTATTTT. This encodes CATSRVEYSTDTQYF.

The count of this clone is one. V is TRBV5-4 and J is TRBJ2-3; 7 nucleotides match TRBD2. This CDR3 contains 13 residues. The V and J ends lost 1 base and 6 bases, in that order; junction bases with no gene match: 2. Germline V lookup: CDR1 SGHNT, CDR2 YYREEE (reference sequence). The CDR3, as DNA: TGTGCCAGCAGCTTGCCCGGGAGGGATACGCAGTATTTT. Amino acids: CASSLPGRDTQYF.

This sequence joins TRBV7-2 and TRBJ2-7, with 8 positions matching TRBD2. The CDR3 has 15 residues. The germline CDR1 and CDR2 sequences are SGHTA and FQGNSA. V lost 1 base, J lost 4 bases, and 6 bases stayed unmatched. The CDR3 coding sequence is TGTGCCAGCAGCTTAGTAGGTAGCGGGAAATACGAGCAGTACTTC. It codes for CASSLVGSGKYEQYF.

This clone was detected once. The chain is built from TRBV25-1 and TRBJ2-6; the D is unclear. This CDR3 comprises 15 residues. Trimming pared 1 base from V and 4 bases from J, leaving 8 bases between. Germline V lookup: CDR1 MGHDK, CDR2 SYGVNS. In DNA, the CDR3 is TGTGCCAGCAGTGAATTCGGGTCCGGGGCCAACGTCCTGACTTTC. Its translation is CASSEFGSGANVLTF.

This chain uses TRBV19 with TRBJ2-1; 8 nucleotides align to TRBD2. Germline CDR1 LNHDA, CDR2 SQIVND (reference sequence). V shed 6 bases and J 12 bases; nucleotides not matched to a gene: 7. The CDR3 extends over 12 amino acids. The CDR3 DNA sequence: TGTGCCAGTAGCTCATTTACTAGCGGGCAGTTCTTC. Its translation: CASSSFTSGQFF.

The chain has TRBV21-1 and TRBJ2-2; TRBD1 reflects the table's D call only, with no check against the DNA. TRBV21-1 counts as a pseudogene. The CDR3 length is 16 residues. The CDR3 bases are TGTGCCAGCAGCACGCAGCGACAGGGTAACACCGGGGAGCTGTTTTTT. Residues: CASSTQRQGNTGELFF.

Written as DNA, the CDR3 is TGTGCCAGCCGCTTGACAGGGGCCTATACCACAGATACGCAGTATTTT. Translated, it gives CASRLTGAYTTDTQYF. The chain has TRBV28 and TRBJ2-3, with TRBD1 matching over 8 bases. The V and J ends lost 8 bases and 2 bases, in that order; junction bases with no gene match: 12. The CDR3 is 16 residues long. Germline V CDR1 and CDR2: MDHEN, SYDVKM.

V is TRBV7-9 and J is TRBJ2-3, with 7 bases identical to TRBD1. V lost 1 base, J lost 2 bases, and 3 bases stayed unmatched. This CDR3 is 15 amino acids long. Germline CDR1 is SEHNR and CDR2 is FQNEAQ (reference sequence). The CDR3 region is CASSLGQGHTDTQYF. The DNA of the CDR3 is TGTGCCAGCAGCTTAGGACAGGGACACACAGATACGCAGTATTTT.

The rearrangement links TRBV5-1 to TRBJ1-3; 7 nucleotides agree with TRBD1. CDR3 length: 15 residues. V dropped 0 bases and J dropped 8; count of bases not matched to a gene: 8. Germline V lookup: CDR1 SGHRS, CDR2 YFSETQ. CDR3 residues: CASSLEGATRDTIYF. The CDR3 nucleotides read TGCGCCAGCAGCTTGGAGGGGGCAACCCGGGACACCATATATTTT.

The DNA of the CDR3 is TGTGCCTGGCAAAAATCCCGGGACAGAAATCAGCCCCAGCATTTT. Translated, it gives CAWQKSRDRNQPQHF. The gene calls are TRBV30 and TRBJ1-5; TRBD1 matches 7 bases. This CDR3 comprises 15 residues. V gave up 5 bases and J gave up 4 bases; unmatched junction bases: 11. Looked up from germline, CDR1 is GTSNPN and CDR2 is SVGIG (reference sequence).

CDR3 in amino acids: CASSTRTGTETQYF. As DNA, the CDR3 is TGTGCCAGTAGTACCCGGACAGGAACAGAGACCCAGTACTTC. V usage is TRBV19 and J usage is TRBJ2-5; 7 bases match TRBD1. Germline CDR1 and CDR2: LNHDA and SQIVND (reference sequence). V shed 4 bases, J shed 4 bases, and the junction held 6 bases outside the gene matches. This CDR3 is built from 14 residues.

The V and J genes are TRBV7-9 and TRBJ2-1; perhaps TRBD2 as D (5 bases). This CDR3 comprises 14 residues. Per the germline V gene, CDR1 is SEHNR and CDR2 is FQNEAQ (reference sequence). V was trimmed by 1 base and J by 8 bases, leaving 12 bases between them. Written as DNA, the CDR3 is TGTGCCAGCAGCTTAGGGCTGTCCGGGGATGAGCAGTTCTTC. Amino acid sequence: CASSLGLSGDEQFF.

The V gene is TRBV9, the J gene TRBJ2-1; D may be TRBD1 (6 bases). This CDR3 has 15 amino acids. CDR1 SGDLS and CDR2 YYNGEE come from the germline V gene. Trimming left V 0 bases short and J 0 bases short, with 7 bases between. Here the CDR3 reads CASSVGGGSYNEQFF. CDR3 in DNA: TGTGCCAGCAGCGTAGGAGGGGGCTCCTACAATGAGCAGTTCTTC. Supplemented by reference TRBV9 and TRBJ2-1, the full variable domain reads DSGVTQTPKHLITATGQRVTLRCSPRSGDLSVYWYQQSLDQGLQFLIQYYNGEERAKGNILERFSAQQFPDLHSELNLSSLELGDSALYFCASSVGGGSYNEQFFGPGTRLTVL.

V is TRBV19 and J is TRBJ1-1; a possible D gene is TRBD1 (6 bases). Per germline, CDR1 LNHDA and CDR2 SQIVND (reference sequence). V was cut by 5 bases and J by 4 bases, with 11 bases left in between. There are 13 residues in the CDR3. CDR3 coding DNA: TGTGCCAGTAGTTGGGGGGGCATCACTGAAGCTTTCTTT. Amino acid sequence: CASSWGGITEAFF.

The V gene is TRBV7-8, the J gene TRBJ2-5, with 12 positions matching TRBD1. The V and J ends lost 8 bases and 6 bases, in that order; junction bases with no gene match: 4. From germline, CDR1 is SGHVS and CDR2 FQNEAQ. This CDR3 region has 13 residues. CDR3 region: CASWGQGAKTQYF. CDR3 sequence (DNA): TGTGCCAGCTGGGGACAGGGGGCGAAGACCCAGTACTTC.

This clone occurred once. The CDR3 loop reads CASSLAREDPRETQYF. In DNA form, the CDR3 reads TGCGCCAGCAGCTTGGCGCGGGAGGATCCTCGAGAGACCCAGTACTTC. The chain uses TRBV5-1 and TRBJ2-5; 8 nucleotides line up with TRBD2. V lost 0 bases to trimming and J lost 4 bases; unmatched junction nucleotides: 8. The length of the CDR3 is 16 residues. Germline CDR1 and CDR2: SGHRS and YFSETQ.

The genes are TRBV6-1 and TRBJ2-2; 9 nucleotides align to TRBD2. The V gene end was trimmed by 2 bases and the J gene end by 9 bases; junction bases not matched to a gene: 7. Germline values: CDR1 MNHNS, CDR2 SASEGT. The CDR3 contains 15 residues. The CDR3 DNA is TGTGCCAGCAGTGAACGGCCTAGCGGGAACCGGGAGCTGTTTTTT. Translation gives CASSERPSGNRELFF.

This chain connects TRBV5-1 to TRBJ2-5; 15 bases fit TRBD2. Germline CDR1 and CDR2: SGHRS and YFSETQ. V dropped 4 bases and J dropped 4; count of bases not matched to a gene: 5. There are 16 residues in the CDR3. The CDR3 DNA reads as TGCGCCAGCAGCACCGGACTAGCGGGAGGGCGAGAGACCCAGTACTTC. Translated: CASSTGLAGGRETQYF.

The chain couples TRBV6-1 to TRBJ2-3; no clear D gene. The V and J ends lost 0 bases and 1 base respectively, with 14 bases between them. This CDR3 is 17 amino acids long. The germline V gene encodes CDR1 MNHNS and CDR2 SASEGT. CDR3 loop: CASSEASGVQGTDTQYF. For the CDR3, the DNA is TGTGCCAGCAGTGAAGCGAGTGGTGTGCAGGGCACAGATACGCAGTATTTT.

The CDR3 region is CASRETGAGYTF. The CDR3, as DNA: TGTGCCAGCAGGGAGACAGGGGCTGGCTACACCTTC. This rearrangement joins TRBV2 to TRBJ1-2, with 8 positions matching TRBD1. The V and J ends lost 6 bases and 7 bases, in that order; junction bases with no gene match: 4. The CDR3 extends over 12 amino acids. The V gene's germline CDR1 is SNHLY and CDR2 FYNNEI. The variable domain in full, with the rest retrieved from reference TRBV2 and TRBJ1-2, is EPEVTQTPSHQVTQMGQEVILRCVPISNHLYFYWYRQILGQKVEFLVSFYNNEISEKSEIFDDQFSVERPDGSNFTLKIRSTKLEDSAMYFCASRETGAGYTFGSGTRLTVV.

The genes are TRBV7-9 and TRBJ2-7; weak D call: TRBD1 (6 bases). This CDR3 spans 15 amino acids. Germline V gene lookup returns CDR1 SEHNR and CDR2 FQNEAQ (reference sequence). V gave up 5 bases and J gave up 2 bases, with 16 bases separating them. The CDR3 nucleotides read TGTGCCAGCAGCCCGAACAGCAGGGGCACCTACGAGCAGTACTTC. Translated, it gives CASSPNSRGTYEQYF. Combining the CDR3 with reference TRBV7-9 and TRBJ2-7 gives the whole variable domain DTGVSQNPRHKITKRGQNVTFRCDPISEHNRLYWYRQTLGQGPEFLTYFQNEAQLEKSRLLSDRFSAERPKGSFSTLEIQRTEQGDSAMYLCASSPNSRGTYEQYFGPGTRLTVT.

The count of this clone is one. The chain has TRBV28 and TRBJ2-7; tentative D call: TRBD2 (6 bases). V lost 6 bases and J 2 bases, leaving 14 bases between the germline ends. Germline V gene sequence: CDR1 MDHEN, CDR2 SYDVKM. This CDR3 contains 14 residues. The CDR3 nucleotides read TGTGCCAGCAGGCGCGCTCCGGGAGCCTACGAGCAGTACTTC. It specifies CASRRAPGAYEQYF.

V gene TRBV28 combines with J gene TRBJ1-5; 10 bases map to TRBD1. Per germline, CDR1 MDHEN and CDR2 SYDVKM. The V gene end was trimmed by 6 bases and the J gene end by 5 bases; junction bases not matched to a gene: 10. The CDR3 spans 16 residues. The CDR3 spells CASSPAGTGVYQPQHF. DNA of the CDR3: TGTGCCAGCAGCCCCGCGGGGACAGGGGTTTATCAGCCCCAGCATTTT.